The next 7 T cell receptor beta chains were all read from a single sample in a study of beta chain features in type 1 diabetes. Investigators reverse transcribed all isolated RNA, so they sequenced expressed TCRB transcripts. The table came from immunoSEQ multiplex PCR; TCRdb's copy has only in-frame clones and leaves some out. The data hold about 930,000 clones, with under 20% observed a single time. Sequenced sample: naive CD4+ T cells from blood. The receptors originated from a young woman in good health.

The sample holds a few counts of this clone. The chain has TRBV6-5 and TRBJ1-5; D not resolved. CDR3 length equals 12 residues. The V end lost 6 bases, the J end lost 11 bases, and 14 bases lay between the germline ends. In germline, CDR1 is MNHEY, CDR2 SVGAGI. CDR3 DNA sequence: TGTGCCAGCAGCCCAACGGTGCGGGCCCAGCATTTT. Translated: CASSPTVRAQHF.

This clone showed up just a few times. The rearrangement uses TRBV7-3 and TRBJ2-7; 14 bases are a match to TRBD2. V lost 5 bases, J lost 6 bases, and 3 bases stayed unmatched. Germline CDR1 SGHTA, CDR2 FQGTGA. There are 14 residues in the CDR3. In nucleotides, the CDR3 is TGTGCCAGCAGCCCCGGGACTAGCGGGAGCGAGCAGTACTTC. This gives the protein CASSPGTSGSEQYF.

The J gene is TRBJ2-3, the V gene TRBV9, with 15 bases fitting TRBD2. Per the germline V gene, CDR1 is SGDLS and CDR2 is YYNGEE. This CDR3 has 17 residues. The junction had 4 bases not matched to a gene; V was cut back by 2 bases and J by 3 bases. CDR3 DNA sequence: TGTGCCAGCAGCGTTCGGACTAGCGGGAGGGGTACAGATACGCAGTATTTT. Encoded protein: CASSVRTSGRGTDTQYF.

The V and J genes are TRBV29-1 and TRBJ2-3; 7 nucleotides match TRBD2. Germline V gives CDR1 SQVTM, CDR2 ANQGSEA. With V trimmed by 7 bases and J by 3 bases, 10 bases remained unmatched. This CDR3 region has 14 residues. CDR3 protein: CSAIRGRGTDTQYF. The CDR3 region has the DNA TGCAGCGCAATACGGGGGAGGGGTACAGATACGCAGTATTTT.

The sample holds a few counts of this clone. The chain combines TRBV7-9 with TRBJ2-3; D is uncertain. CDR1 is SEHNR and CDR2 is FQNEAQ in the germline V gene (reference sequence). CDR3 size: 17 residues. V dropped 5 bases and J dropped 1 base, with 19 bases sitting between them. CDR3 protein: CASSLNYRVGGTDTQYF. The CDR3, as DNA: TGTGCCAGCAGCCTAAACTATAGGGTCGGAGGCACAGATACGCAGTATTTT.

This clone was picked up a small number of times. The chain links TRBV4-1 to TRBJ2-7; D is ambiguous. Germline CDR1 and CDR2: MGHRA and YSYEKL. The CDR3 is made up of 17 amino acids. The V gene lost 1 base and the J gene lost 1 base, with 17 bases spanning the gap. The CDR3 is CASSQVLGRAESYEQYF. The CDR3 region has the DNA TGCGCCAGCAGCCAAGTTCTTGGTCGGGCCGAATCCTACGAGCAGTACTTC.

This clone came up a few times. The CDR3 bases are TGCGCCAGCAGCCAAGAAACCGGCGATCTGAACACTGAAGCTTTCTTT. Amino acids: CASSQETGDLNTEAFF. The chain is built from TRBV4-3 and TRBJ1-1; unclear D gene. There are 16 residues in the CDR3. Germline V CDR1 and CDR2: LGHNA, YSLEER. The germline V and J ends were trimmed by 0 bases and 0 bases, with 11 bases remaining between them.